The 28 T cell receptor beta chains below all came from one sample that was sequenced in a study of breast tumors, draining lymph nodes, adjacent tissues. Breast cancer patients provided tissue from their axillary draining lymph nodes. TCRdb itself ran the multiplex PCR reads through MiXCR, one entry per CDR3 protein. The table shows 180,000 or so distinct CDR3 sequences, with approximately 30% occurring only once. Sequences were obtained from axillary lymph node tissue. These receptor sequences come from a female donor with breast cancer. Some clones in this sample may be carry-over from other donors' samples.

The sample holds one count of this clonotype. The chain employs TRBV28 and TRBJ1-2, with D unresolved. The germline V gene has CDR1 MDHEN and CDR2 SYDVKM. V was pared by 2 bases and J by 4 bases, with 8 bases between. There are 13 residues in the CDR3. As DNA, the CDR3 is TGTGCCAGCAGTTTAAGCGAGGCCTATGGCTACACCTTC. It codes for CASSLSEAYGYTF.

CDR3 sequence: CASGQHTGNTEAFF. In nucleotides, the CDR3 is TGCGCCAGCGGTCAACACACAGGGAACACTGAAGCTTTCTTT. The chain couples TRBV5-1 to TRBJ1-1, with D maybe TRBD1 (5 bases). Trimming pared 7 bases from V and 1 base from J, leaving 14 bases between. The germline V gene encodes CDR1 SGHRS and CDR2 YFSETQ. The CDR3 has 14 residues.

The V call is TRBV10-3, the J call TRBJ1-1, with 7 bases matching TRBD1. Germline V lookup: CDR1 ENHRY, CDR2 SYGVKD. This CDR3 has 12 residues. V shed 10 bases and J 3 bases; nucleotides not matched to a gene: 5. The CDR3 region has the DNA TGTGCCACACAGGGGTGGGACACTGAAGCTTTCTTT. Its protein product is CATQGWDTEAFF.

On this clonotype: One end of the junction varies from germline; a read error may be responsible. This sequence joins TRBV19 and TRBJ1-4; the D gene is possibly TRBD1 (5 bases). This CDR3 is built from 13 residues. The germline CDR1 and CDR2 sequences are LNHDA and SQIVND (reference sequence). The CDR3 protein is CASSTGGDGKLVF. CDR3 DNA sequence: TGTGCCAGTAGCACAGGCGGGGATGGAAAACTGGTTTTT.

This clonotype has ten or more counts. The gene calls are TRBV5-5 and TRBJ2-2; perhaps D is TRBD1 or TRBD2 (6 bases each). V lost 3 bases to trimming and J lost 3 bases, with 18 bases between them. The CDR3 extends over 17 amino acids. Germline assignment: CDR1 SGHKS and CDR2 YYEKEE (reference sequence). The CDR3 DNA follows: TGTGCCAGCAGCTCGGACTACTTGGGGGCGGACACCGGGGAGCTGTTTTTT. It encodes CASSSDYLGADTGELFF.

V usage is TRBV7-8 and J usage is TRBJ2-2, with TRBD1 matching 12 bases. Germline CDR1 reads SGHVS; CDR2 reads FQNEAQ. With 5 bases clipped from V and 6 bases from J, the junction kept 16 bases outside the gene matches. The CDR3 has 19 residues. In nucleotides, the CDR3 is TGTGCCAGCAGCCTAGGTCTGGGACAGGGGGCGTTAGTTCCCGGGGAGCTGTTTTTT. Its protein is CASSLGLGQGALVPGELFF.

This clonotype was detected ten times or more. The genes are TRBV6-2 or TRBV6-3 and TRBJ2-5; TRBD2 might be the D (6 bases). V was pared by 2 bases and J by 4 bases, with 14 bases between. Germline V lookup: CDR1 MNHEY, CDR2 SVGEGT. This CDR3 spans 15 amino acids. CDR3 DNA: TGTGCCAGCAGTTACGGGACGGGAGTTTTAGAGACCCAGTACTTC. Its translation: CASSYGTGVLETQYF.

In regard to this clonotype: A much larger clone differs by one base, so this may be a read error. V is TRBV20-1 and J is TRBJ2-3, with a possible D match to TRBD2 (5 bases). In germline, CDR1 is DFQATT, CDR2 SNEGSKA (reference sequence). The CDR3 is made up of 16 amino acids. Trimming shortened V by 3 bases and J by 4 bases, and 20 bases separated the two germline ends. The CDR3 loop is CSARPDSFMSADTQYF. The CDR3 DNA is TGCAGTGCTAGGCCGGACTCATTCATGTCCGCAGATACGCAGTATTTT.

This clonotype came up many times. As DNA, the CDR3 is TGCGCCAGCAGCTTGGAGGGGGGCTCTGGGGCCAACGTCCTGACTTTC. Translating gives CASSLEGGSGANVLTF. The chain joins TRBV5-1 to TRBJ2-6, with D perhaps TRBD1 or TRBD2 (6 bases each). V was clipped by 0 bases and J by 0 bases, with 7 bases between them. The germline V gene has CDR1 SGHRS and CDR2 YFSETQ. CDR3 length equals 16 residues.

At least ten counts were recorded for this clonotype. The V call is TRBV7-2, the J call TRBJ2-1, with D possibly being TRBD2 (6 bases). The CDR3 spans 12 residues. Germline CDR1 is SGHTA and CDR2 is FQGNSA. Trimming took off 2 bases at V and 9 bases at J, with 8 bases between the two ends. The CDR3 nucleotides are TGTGCCAGCAGCTTAAACGGGGGTGAGCAGTTCTTC. This gives the protein CASSLNGGEQFF.

This clonotype was seen only a few times. The rearrangement uses TRBV13 and TRBJ2-1, with D possibly TRBD2 on 5 matching bases. The germline CDR1 and CDR2 sequences are PRHDT and FYEKMQ (reference sequence). Trimming shortened V by 5 bases and J by 7 bases, and 21 bases separated the two germline ends. The CDR3 has 16 amino acids. The DNA of the CDR3 is TGTGCCAGCAGCCAAACCCCATTCGGGAAACCTAATGAGCAGTTCTTC. Translating gives CASSQTPFGKPNEQFF.

The chain has TRBV3-1 and TRBJ1-1, with unresolved D. Trimming cost V 1 base and J 6 bases, with 12 bases left between them. Germline V gene data show CDR1 as LGHDT and CDR2 as YNNKEL (reference sequence). The CDR3 length is 14 residues. The CDR3 here is CASSQGSAEAEAFF. The CDR3 DNA reads as TGTGCCAGCAGCCAAGGGTCTGCAGAAGCTGAAGCTTTCTTT.

This clonotype has a count of ten or more. The chain carries TRBV5-4 and TRBJ2-1, with 8 bases fitting TRBD2. The CDR3 covers 15 residues. V lost 2 bases, J lost 4 bases, and 5 bases stayed unmatched. Looked up from germline, CDR1 is SGHNT and CDR2 is YYREEE (reference sequence). The CDR3: CASSFGLAGYNEQFF. As DNA, the CDR3 is TGTGCCAGCAGCTTTGGTCTAGCGGGTTACAATGAGCAGTTCTTC. The entire variable domain, with the rest obtained from reference TRBV5-4 and TRBJ2-1, is as follows: ETGVTQSPTHLIKTRGQQVTLRCSSQSGHNTVSWYQQALGQGPQFIFQYYREEENGRGNFPPRFSGLQFPNYSSELNVNALELDDSALYLCASSFGLAGYNEQFFGPGTRLTVL.

On this clonotype: This may be a read error, as it is one base from a much larger clone. The chain joins TRBV7-9 to TRBJ1-2; D is unclear. The germline CDR1 and CDR2 sequences are SEHNR and FQNEAQ (reference sequence). This CDR3 is built from 14 residues. V lost 4 bases and J 4 bases, leaving 13 bases between the germline ends. The CDR3, as DNA: TGTGCCAGCAGCTCCGTGAACACTCTCTATGGCTACACCTTC. It codes for CASSSVNTLYGYTF.

This clonotype occurred many times. The V call is TRBV6-1, the J call TRBJ2-7; 8 bases line up with TRBD2. Germline CDR1 is MNHNS and CDR2 is SASEGT. There are 14 residues in the CDR3. V gave up 7 bases and J gave up 6 bases; unmatched junction bases: 11. CDR3 sequence (DNA): TGTGCCAGCATCCTGACCGGGGGGGTCGGCGAGCAGTACTTC. Translating it yields CASILTGGVGEQYF.

Concerning this clonotype: This may arise from a read error, as a much more abundant clone is one base away. The CDR3 reads CASSQTMTRGTQYF. Here the CDR3 DNA reads TGTGCCAGCAGTCAAACGATGACTCGCGGGACCCAGTACTTC. The rearrangement uses TRBV6-1 and TRBJ2-5; no reliable D call. The V end was cut by 5 bases, the J end by 7 bases, with 17 bases between. Looked up from germline, CDR1 is MNHNS and CDR2 is SASEGT. CDR3 length: 14 amino acids.

The chain joins TRBV15 to TRBJ2-7, with TRBD2 matching over 10 bases. V lost 5 bases and J lost 1; bases outside the gene matches: 5. This CDR3 region has 15 residues. CDR1 and CDR2 from the germline V gene are LNHNV and YYDKDF (reference sequence). CDR3 sequence reads: CATSDGTSASYEQYF. As DNA, the CDR3 is TGTGCCACCAGCGACGGGACTAGCGCTTCCTACGAGCAGTACTTC.

This clonotype was observed many times. One base away lies a much larger clone, so this may be a sequencing read error. This chain uses TRBV20-1 with TRBJ2-7, with TRBD2 matching 8 bases. The CDR3 runs 14 residues. In germline, CDR1 is DFQATT, CDR2 SNEGSKA (reference sequence). The CDR3 region is CSAIKRETSSEQYF. The DNA of the CDR3 is TGCAGTGCAATCAAGCGGGAGACCTCCTCCGAGCAGTACTTC.

This clonotype was detected ten times or more. The rearrangement joins TRBV7-2 to TRBJ1-4; TRBD1 matches 7 bases. Germline V CDR1 and CDR2: SGHTA, FQGNSA. CDR3 size: 15 residues. Trimming at V came to 5 bases and at J to 1 base, leaving 4 bases not matched to a gene. The CDR3: CASSTYRGTNEKLFF. The CDR3 DNA sequence: TGTGCCAGCAGCACATACAGGGGAACTAATGAAAAACTGTTTTTT.

This clonotype was observed at least ten times. The J gene is TRBJ2-3, the V gene TRBV2; D possibly corresponds to TRBD1 (6 bases). This CDR3 spans 11 amino acids. Trimming left V 7 bases short and J 10 bases short, with 12 bases between. The germline gives CDR1 SNHLY, CDR2 FYNNEI. The CDR3 nucleotides read TGTGCCAGCACTGGGACATCAGCGCAGTATTTT. Its protein is CASTGTSAQYF.

This clonotype was seen many times. The genes are TRBV19 and TRBJ2-7, with 7 bases fitting TRBD2. The J segment lost 6 bases and the V segment lost 4 bases, leaving 6 bases of the junction unmatched. The CDR3 spans 13 residues. Germline CDR1 and CDR2: LNHDA and SQIVND (reference sequence). The CDR3 bases are TGTGCCAGTAGTACCGGACTAGGAGGCGAGCAGTACTTC. This codes for CASSTGLGGEQYF.

The count of this clonotype is one. The gene calls are TRBV7-3 and TRBJ1-5, with 9 bases fitting TRBD1. The CDR3 extends over 17 amino acids. Germline V lookup: CDR1 SGHTA, CDR2 FQGTGA. J gave up 2 bases and V 5 bases, and 10 bases lay outside the gene matches. CDR3 nucleotide sequence: TGTGCCAGCAGCACCGACACCGGGACAGGGCGCAATCAGCCCCAGCATTTT. This gives the protein CASSTDTGTGRNQPQHF.

This clonotype was observed many times. This chain connects TRBV20-1 to TRBJ2-1; D is perhaps TRBD2 (7 bases). Germline V gene sequence: CDR1 DFQATT, CDR2 SNEGSKA (reference sequence). The CDR3 runs 15 residues. V gave up 6 bases and J gave up 7 bases, with 22 bases separating them. CDR3 amino acids: CSATLRGRALNEQFF. CDR3 coding DNA: TGCAGTGCAACCTTAAGGGGGAGGGCCTTAAATGAGCAGTTCTTC.

This clonotype showed up just a few times. Just one base apart from a much larger clone, this may be a read error. The genes are TRBV20-1 and TRBJ2-1; perhaps TRBD1 as D (5 bases). This CDR3 comprises 11 residues. The germline V gene has CDR1 DFQATT and CDR2 SNEGSKA (reference sequence). Here the CDR3 DNA reads TGCAGTGCTAGAGGGGGCCCTGAGCAGTCCTTC. This sequence encodes CSARGGPEQSF.

This clonotype was picked up many times. This chain links TRBV2 with TRBJ2-2; either TRBD1 or TRBD2 may fit D (5 bases each). Germline CDR1 and CDR2: SNHLY and FYNNEI. Trimming removed 6 bases from V and 1 base from J, with 9 bases in between. The length of the CDR3 is 14 residues. CDR3 in amino acids: CASSGTVNTGELFF. In nucleotides, the CDR3 is TGTGCCAGCAGCGGGACGGTGAACACCGGGGAGCTGTTTTTT.

Many counts were recorded for this clonotype. The chain carries TRBV14 and TRBJ2-7; 8 bases map to TRBD1. The germline CDR1 and CDR2 sequences are SGHDN and FVKESK. The CDR3 covers 15 residues. The J segment lost 4 bases and the V segment lost 2 bases, leaving 7 bases of the junction unmatched. CDR3 coding DNA: TGTGCCAGCAGCCAACCGGGACAGGCCTTTTACGAGCAGTACTTC. It codes for CASSQPGQAFYEQYF.

A single count supports this clonotype. Since a much larger clone is just one base distant, this may be a read error. This chain connects TRBV6-5 to TRBJ1-2; D ambiguous. The length of the CDR3 is 13 residues. From germline, CDR1 is MNHEY and CDR2 SVGAGI. The CDR3 DNA follows: TGTGCCAGCAGTAACTCGCCGGAATATGGCTACACCTTC. This gives the protein CASSNSPEYGYTF.

There are many counts of this clonotype. The V gene is TRBV20-1, the J gene TRBJ2-7; 11 bases match TRBD2. The CDR3 totals 15 residues. Germline lookup yields CDR1 DFQATT and CDR2 SNEGSKA (reference sequence). The V and J ends lost 3 bases and 5 bases, in that order; junction bases with no gene match: 9. CDR3 amino acids: CSASFSGRAIHEQYF. The DNA of the CDR3 is TGCAGTGCTAGCTTTAGCGGGAGGGCCATCCACGAGCAGTACTTC.